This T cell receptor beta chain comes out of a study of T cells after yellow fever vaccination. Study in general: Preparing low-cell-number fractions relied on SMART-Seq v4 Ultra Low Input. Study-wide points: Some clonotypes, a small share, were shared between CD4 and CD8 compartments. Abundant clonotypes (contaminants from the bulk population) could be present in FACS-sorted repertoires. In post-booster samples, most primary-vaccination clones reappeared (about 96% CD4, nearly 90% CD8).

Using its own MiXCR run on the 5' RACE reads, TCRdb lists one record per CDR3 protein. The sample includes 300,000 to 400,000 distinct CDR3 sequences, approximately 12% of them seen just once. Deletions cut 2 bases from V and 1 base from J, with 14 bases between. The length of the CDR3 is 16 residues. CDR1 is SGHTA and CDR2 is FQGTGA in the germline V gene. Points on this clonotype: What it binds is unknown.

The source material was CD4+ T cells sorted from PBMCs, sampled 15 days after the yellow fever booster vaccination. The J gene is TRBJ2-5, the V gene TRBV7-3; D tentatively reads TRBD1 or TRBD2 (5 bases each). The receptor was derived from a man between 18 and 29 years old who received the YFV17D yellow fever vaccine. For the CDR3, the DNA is TGTGCCAGCAGCTTAGGGGGACGTTCAGTCCAAGAGACCCAGTACTTC. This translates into CASSLGGRSVQETQYF. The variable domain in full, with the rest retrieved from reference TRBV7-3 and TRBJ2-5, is GAGVSQTPSNKVTEKGKYVELRCDPISGHTALYWYRQSLGQGPEFLIYFQGTGAADDSGLPNDRFFAVRPEGSVSTLKIQRTERGDSAVYLCASSLGGRSVQETQYFGPGTRLLVL.